This paragraph reports one TCR beta chain. The antigen this receptor binds is unknown. No qualities accompany the bases; no much larger clone lies one base away. Inclusion was restricted to participants for whom at least one PBMC sample before ART initiation and at least two post-ART samples were available. Treatment was received in the United States of America by all participants with HIV. Before DNA extraction, cryopreserved samples of roughly 0.85-10 million PBMC were thawed and washed. At the time of the earliest PBMC sample for each participant with HIV, ages ranged from roughly 23 to 60 years. Each participant contributed PBMC samples from 1-4 timepoints before ART initiation and 2-8 timepoints after ART initiation, with a median of 7 samples. For every participant, serial HIV viral load, CD4+ T-cell count, ART history and demographic data were obtained. A Qiagen kit on a QIAcube was used to extract genomic DNA from unsorted PBMC, with samples processed in batches of 12.

The immunoSEQ hsTCRB v3.0 assay was used at survey level resolution to sequence the TRB variable region. The target sequencing depth for TRB was roughly 40,000-55,000 T-cell genomes per sample. An Illumina MiSeq with a v3 150-cycle kit was used to sequence the pooled TRB libraries. Turning to the authors' computational methods: Repertoire analysis was run in R within a reproducible Nextflow workflow that covered QC, data transformation and analysis. LymphoSeq2, an R package for exploring AIRR-Seq data, was used to implement custom analyses. Several samples yielding fewer than 5000 total TRB sequences were excluded, leaving 188 analyzed HIV repertoires. Of the approximately 190 retained HIV repertoires, 55 to 60 were collected before and around 130 after ART initiation. Each repertoire was downsampled to 5000 TRB nucleotide sequences, and summary statistics were averaged across 100 downsampling iterations. Only TRB sequences with CDR3 regions of at least seven amino acids were retained for analysis. Diversity was assessed using a clonality score derived from Shannon entropy and using the Gini coefficient. In repertoire networks, the top 5000 CDR3 amino acid sequences were linked whenever an edit distance of one separated two sequences. GLIPH2 predicted antigen specificity groups and MHC restriction for TRB CDR3 amino acid sequences. CDR3 amino acid sequences were matched against VDJdb and McPAS-TCR to flag known CMV, EBV, HIV or tissue antigen associations. Pre-ART, post-ART and control groups were compared with Wilcoxon signed-rank tests and Holm-Bonferroni correction. TCRdb took this table from immuneACCESS and kept in-frame rearrangements with V and J called. Such tables lack part of the clones; where checked against another copy, unresolved V genes explain under half of the gap, and the rest is unexplained. V and J calls plus clone size are reproduced from that table; the DNA served to infer D and trimming. In this sample the table shows tens of thousands of clones, almost 95% of which occur a single time. The ten largest clones take up around 2.7% of the sample.

This specimen belongs to a study of long-term antiretroviral therapy in people with HIV (dated by TCRdb to the early 2020s). At the level of the whole study: Collection of the earliest samples took place about a decade ahead of the 2015 WHO recommendation for immediate ART, at a time when ART was typically delayed until CD4 counts fell. A retrospective serial study tested whether changes in peripheral blood TRB repertoire composition and diversity were associated with ART initiation and durable HIV suppression. A total of about 200 cryopreserved PBMC samples were contributed to the cohort by 30 adults with confirmed HIV infection, with samples collected serially over a mean of approximately 6 years (range 1-12). Of the roughly 32 participants with HIV, about twelve were female. No cross-contamination during QIAcube processing was shown when test extractions of a monoclonal T-cell line were performed alongside some 33 polyclonal samples. What the research found in general, with its limitations: A significant increase in TRB diversity was found to be associated with ART initiation, although TRB diversity was observed to remain significantly below that of transplant donor controls even after long-term ART. Owing to limited PBMC availability, only the TCR beta chain was sequenced, without alpha chain pairing. Expanded TRB clones identified before ART initiation dominated the repertoire across all time points, though the dominance fluctuated and decreased in many PLHIV after ART. CDR3 length ranges in HIV repertoires were narrower than in controls, and network structure suggested an antigen-experienced repertoire with only a slight naive shift after ART. The samples span the years 2004 to 2017, and the ART regimens used may be less effective than current regimens. Inferences about post-ART repertoire changes are limited because no data were available on ART adherence, viral resistance or therapy changes. Unsorted PBMC were profiled instead of sorted CD4+ and CD8+ T cells because pre-ART samples had limited cell numbers.

The CDR3 spans 15 residues, from the cysteine through the phenylalanine. Kept here is only the CDR3 DNA, which spans 45 bases and is read in frame from base 1. Trimming removed 3 bases from V and 1 base from J; the gene matches leave 5 bases unexplained. The germline V gene gives CDR1 as ENHRY and CDR2 as SYGVKD. Sequenced here: unsorted PBMCs, sampled 7.4 years after starting antiretroviral therapy. The V and J genes are TRBV10-3 and TRBJ1-1; 7 middle bases align to TRBD1. This receptor was identified in a man in his fifties or sixties with HIV. The DNA sequence is given as TGTGCCATCAGTGAAGCCGGGACAGCGAACACTGAAGCTTTCTTT. Translated, it reads CAISEAGTANTEAFF.